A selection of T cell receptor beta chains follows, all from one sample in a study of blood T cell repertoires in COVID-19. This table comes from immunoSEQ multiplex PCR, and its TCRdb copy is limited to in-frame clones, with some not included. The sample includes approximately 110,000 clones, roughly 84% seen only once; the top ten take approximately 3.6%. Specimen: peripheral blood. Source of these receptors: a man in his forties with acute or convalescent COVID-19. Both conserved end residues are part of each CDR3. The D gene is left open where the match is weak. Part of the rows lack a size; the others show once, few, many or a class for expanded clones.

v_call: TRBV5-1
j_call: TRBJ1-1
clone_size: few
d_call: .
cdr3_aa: CASIGGTEAFF
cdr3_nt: TGCGCCAGCATCGGGGGCACTGAAGCTTTCTTT

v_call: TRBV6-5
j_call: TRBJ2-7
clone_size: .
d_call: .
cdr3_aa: CASRPVGGNHEQYF
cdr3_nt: TGTGCCAGCAGACCAGTGGGGGGAAACCACGAGCAGTACTTC

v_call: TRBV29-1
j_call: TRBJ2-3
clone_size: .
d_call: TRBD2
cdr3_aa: CSVDSERGGSDTQYF
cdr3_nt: TGCAGCGTTGATTCGGAACGGGGGGGATCGGATACGCAGTATTTT

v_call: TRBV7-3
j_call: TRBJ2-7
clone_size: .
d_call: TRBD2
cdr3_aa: CASSLVPRGENEQYF
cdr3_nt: TGTGCCAGCAGCTTAGTACCGCGGGGGGAAAACGAGCAGTACTTC

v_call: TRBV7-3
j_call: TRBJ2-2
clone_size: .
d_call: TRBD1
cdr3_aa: CASSADRASGELFF
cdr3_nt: TGTGCCAGCAGCGCAGACAGGGCTTCCGGGGAGCTGTTTTTT

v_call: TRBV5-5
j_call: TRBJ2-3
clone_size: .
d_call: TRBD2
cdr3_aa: CASSRLAGTSTDTQYF
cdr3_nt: TGTGCCAGCAGCCGACTAGCGGGGACTAGCACAGATACGCAGTATTTT

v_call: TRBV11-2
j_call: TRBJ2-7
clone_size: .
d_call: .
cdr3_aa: CASSFLPYEQYF
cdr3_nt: TGTGCCAGCAGCTTCCTCCCCTACGAGCAGTACTTC

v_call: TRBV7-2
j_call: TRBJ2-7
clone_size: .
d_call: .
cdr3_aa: CASSLSVASSYEQYF
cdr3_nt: TGTGCCAGCAGCTTATCCGTAGCAAGCTCCTACGAGCAGTACTTC

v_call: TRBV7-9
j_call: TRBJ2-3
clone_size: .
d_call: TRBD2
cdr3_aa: CASSSKAGGPSDTQYF
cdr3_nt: TGTGCCAGCAGCTCTAAAGCGGGGGGGCCATCAGATACGCAGTATTTT

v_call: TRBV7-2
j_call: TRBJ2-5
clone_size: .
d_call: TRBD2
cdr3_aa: CASSLSSASGGYQETQYF
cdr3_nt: TGTGCCAGCAGCTTATCTTCCGCTAGCGGGGGGTACCAAGAGACCCAGTACTTC

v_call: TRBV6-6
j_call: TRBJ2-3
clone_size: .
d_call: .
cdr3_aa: CASSLAVADTQYF
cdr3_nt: TGTGCCAGCAGTTTAGCGGTTGCAGATACGCAGTATTTT

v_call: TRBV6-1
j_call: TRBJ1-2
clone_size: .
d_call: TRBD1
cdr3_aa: CASSEPRQGGGYTF
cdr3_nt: TGTGCCAGCAGTGAACCCCGACAGGGAGGTGGCTACACCTTC

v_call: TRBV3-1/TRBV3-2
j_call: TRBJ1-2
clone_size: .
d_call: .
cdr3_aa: CASSPTGTLAANYGYTF
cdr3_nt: TGTGCCAGCAGTCCTACAGGGACGTTGGCAGCTAACTATGGCTACACCTTC

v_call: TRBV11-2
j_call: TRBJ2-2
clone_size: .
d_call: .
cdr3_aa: CASSLESGSLAGELFF
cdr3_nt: TGTGCCAGCAGCTTGGAATCCGGGTCCCTAGCCGGGGAGCTGTTTTTT

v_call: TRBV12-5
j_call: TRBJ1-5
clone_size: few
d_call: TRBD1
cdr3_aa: CASSPPEWGRQGALNQPQHF
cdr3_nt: TGTGCTAGTTCCCCTCCTGAGTGGGGCCGACAGGGGGCACTCAATCAGCCCCAGCATTTT

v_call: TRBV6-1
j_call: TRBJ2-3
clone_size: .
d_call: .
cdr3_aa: CASSEAPGHLTDTQYF
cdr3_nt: TGTGCCAGCAGTGAAGCCCCGGGACATCTCACAGATACGCAGTATTTT

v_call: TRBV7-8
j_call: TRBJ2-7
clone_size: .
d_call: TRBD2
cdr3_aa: CASRSGGSYEQYF
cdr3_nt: TGTGCCAGCAGATCGGGGGGGTCCTACGAGCAGTACTTC

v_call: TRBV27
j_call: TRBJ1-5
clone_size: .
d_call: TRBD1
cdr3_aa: CASGDRVGNQPQHF
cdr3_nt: TGTGCCAGCGGAGACAGGGTTGGCAATCAGCCCCAGCATTTT

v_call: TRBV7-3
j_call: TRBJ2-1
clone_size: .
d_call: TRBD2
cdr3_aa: CASSLLAGGQSKQFF
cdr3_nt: TGTGCCAGCAGCTTGTTAGCGGGGGGTCAGAGTAAGCAGTTCTTC

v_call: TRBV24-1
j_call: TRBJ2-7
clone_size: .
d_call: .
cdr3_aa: CATISREQYF
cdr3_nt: TGTGCCACCATATCCAGGGAGCAGTACTTC

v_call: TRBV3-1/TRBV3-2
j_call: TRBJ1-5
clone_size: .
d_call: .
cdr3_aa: CASSQDRQPNQPQHF
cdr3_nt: TGTGCCAGCAGCCAAGATAGACAGCCTAATCAGCCCCAGCATTTT

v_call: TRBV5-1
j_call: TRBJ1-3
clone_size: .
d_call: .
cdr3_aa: CASSLAPAGNTIYF
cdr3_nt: TGCGCCAGCAGCTTGGCCCCAGCTGGAAACACCATATATTTT

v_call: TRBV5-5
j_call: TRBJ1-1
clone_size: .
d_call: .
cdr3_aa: CASSLDRTKSTEAFF
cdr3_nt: TGTGCCAGCAGCTTGGACAGGACAAAGTCCACTGAAGCTTTCTTT

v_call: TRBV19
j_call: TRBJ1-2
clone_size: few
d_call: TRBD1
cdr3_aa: CASSIGTDFYGYTF
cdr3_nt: TGTGCCAGTAGTATCGGGACAGACTTCTATGGCTACACCTTC

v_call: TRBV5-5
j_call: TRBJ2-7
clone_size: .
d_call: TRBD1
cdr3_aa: CASRYEGAIYEQYF
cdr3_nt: TGTGCCAGCAGGTATGAGGGGGCGATCTACGAGCAGTACTTC

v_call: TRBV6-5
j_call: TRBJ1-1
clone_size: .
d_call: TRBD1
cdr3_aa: CASVRDRVNTEAFF
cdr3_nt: TGTGCCAGCGTTAGGGACAGGGTGAACACTGAAGCTTTCTTT

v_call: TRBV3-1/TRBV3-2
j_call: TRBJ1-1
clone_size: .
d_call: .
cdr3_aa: CASSPQGSGTEAFF
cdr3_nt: TGTGCCAGCAGCCCACAGGGAAGTGGGACTGAAGCTTTCTTT

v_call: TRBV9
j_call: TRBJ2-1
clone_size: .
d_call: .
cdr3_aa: CASSVVAGANEQFF
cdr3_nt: TGTGCCAGCAGCGTAGTGGCGGGGGCCAATGAGCAGTTCTTC

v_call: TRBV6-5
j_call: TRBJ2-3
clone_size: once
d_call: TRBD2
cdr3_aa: CASGGGPDTDTQYF
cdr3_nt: TGTGCCAGCGGCGGGGGGCCTGACACAGATACGCAGTATTTT

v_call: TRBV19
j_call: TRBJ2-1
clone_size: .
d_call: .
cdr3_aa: CASSIARSSYNEQFF
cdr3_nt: TGTGCCAGTAGTATCGCCAGGTCCTCGTACAATGAGCAGTTCTTC

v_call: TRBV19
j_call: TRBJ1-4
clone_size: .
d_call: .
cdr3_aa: CASSSQPGHVEEKLFF
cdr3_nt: TGTGCCAGTAGTTCCCAACCGGGACATGTAGAGGAAAAACTGTTTTTT

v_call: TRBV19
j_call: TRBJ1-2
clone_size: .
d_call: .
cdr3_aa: CASSPRQDYGYTF
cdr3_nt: TGTGCCAGTAGTCCTCGACAGGACTATGGCTACACCTTC

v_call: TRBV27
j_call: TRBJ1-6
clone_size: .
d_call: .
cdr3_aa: CASSLSPRGRGVLIYNSPLHF
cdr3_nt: TGTGCCAGCAGTTTAAGTCCCAGGGGCAGGGGCGTCCTGATATATAATTCACCCCTCCACTTT

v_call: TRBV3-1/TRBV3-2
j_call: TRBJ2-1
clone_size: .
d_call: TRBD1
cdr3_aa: CASSQRRDSKASLSHNEQFF
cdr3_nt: TGTGCCAGCAGCCAAAGACGGGACAGCAAGGCTTCCCTTTCTCACAATGAGCAGTTCTTC

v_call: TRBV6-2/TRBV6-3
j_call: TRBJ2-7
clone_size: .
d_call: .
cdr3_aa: CASSYERGSPGYEQYF
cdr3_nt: TGTGCCAGCAGTTATGAGAGGGGGTCCCCGGGTTACGAGCAGTACTTC

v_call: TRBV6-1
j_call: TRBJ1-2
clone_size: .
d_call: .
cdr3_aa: CASSEFDTLNYGYTF
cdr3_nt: TGTGCCAGCAGTGAATTCGACACCTTAAACTATGGCTACACCTTC